This T cell receptor (beta chain) was profiled in a study of OX40 agonist ivuxolimab in advanced cancers. Per the germline V gene, CDR1 is SGHVS and CDR2 is FQNEAQ. V was clipped by 1 base and J by 13 bases; unmatched bases: 7. The CDR3 is 13 amino acids. Only in-frame clones appear in the TCRdb table, and some are missing; sequencing was by immunoSEQ multiplex PCR. The table lists 60,000 or so clones, 85% to 95% of them singletons. J is TRBJ2-1 and V is TRBV7-8; TRBD2 agrees at 7 bases. The sequence derives from an adult with an advanced solid tumor such as melanoma, head and neck, liver or kidney cancer. Sequenced here: CD4+ or CD8+ T cells sorted from blood, sampled in a trial of the OX40 agonist ivuxolimab. Written as DNA, the CDR3 is TGTGCCAGCAGCTTAGTAGCCCGGGAGGCCCAGTTCTTC. It encodes CASSLVAREAQFF. The full variable domain, rest sourced from reference TRBV7-8 and TRBJ2-1, is GAGVSQSPRYKVAKRGQDVALRCDPISGHVSLFWYQQALGQGPEFLTYFQNEAQLDKSGLPSDRFFAERPEGSVSTLKIQRTQQEDSAVYLCASSLVAREAQFFGPGTRLTVL.